Each of the 28 T cell receptor beta chains below was sequenced from the same sample in a study of T cell responses to AZD1222 COVID-19 vaccine. Some clones are missing from TCRdb's copy, which holds only in-frame ones; the method was immunoSEQ multiplex PCR. The table shows 50,000 or so clones, with roughly 80% occurring only once. Sequenced here: peripheral blood, sampled 28 days after the second AZD1222 dose. These receptor sequences come from an adult who received the AZD1222 COVID-19 vaccine.

This clone was picked up one time. The chain carries TRBV19 and TRBJ2-5, with 8 positions matching TRBD2. The CDR3 runs 15 residues. Looked up from germline, CDR1 is LNHDA and CDR2 is SQIVND (reference sequence). V shed 5 bases, J shed 5 bases, and the junction held 10 bases outside the gene matches. The CDR3 sequence: CASSGGGTARETQYF. The CDR3 coding sequence is TGTGCCAGTAGTGGCGGGGGGACGGCGCGGGAGACCCAGTACTTC. The full variable domain, with the rest looked up from reference TRBV19 and TRBJ2-5, is DGGITQSPKYLFRKEGQNVTLSCEQNLNHDAMYWYRQDPGQGLRLIYYSQIVNDFQKGDIAEGYSVSREKKESFPLTVTSAQKNPTAFYLCASSGGGTARETQYFGPGTRLLVL.

In this sample, this clone turned up once. The rearrangement links TRBV9 to TRBJ1-6; 8 nucleotides agree with TRBD1. The CDR3 is 15 amino acids. After removal of 0 bases from V and 8 bases from J, the junction contained 4 bases not matched to a gene. CDR1 and CDR2 (germline): SGDLS, YYNGEE. The DNA of the CDR3 is TGTGCCAGCAGCGTAGCTCGACAGGGGTATTCACCCCTCCACTTT. As protein: CASSVARQGYSPLHF.

V usage is TRBV6-5 and J usage is TRBJ2-6; D is possibly TRBD1 or TRBD2 (5 bases each). This CDR3 is built from 15 residues. Trimming took 4 bases from V and 2 from J, leaving 9 bases between them. The V gene's germline CDR1 is MNHEY and CDR2 SVGAGI. The DNA of the CDR3 is TGTGCCAGCAGTTCCGAGGGGACTGGGGCCAACGTCCTGACTTTC. This gives the protein CASSSEGTGANVLTF.

This clone has more than one count but fewer than ten. The genes are TRBV7-2 and TRBJ1-2; 11 nucleotides match TRBD1. The CDR3 has 15 amino acids. Germline assignment: CDR1 SGHTA and CDR2 FQGNSA. V gave up 0 bases and J gave up 7 bases; unmatched junction bases: 4. CDR3 coding DNA: TGTGCCAGCAGCTTAGCCGGGACAGGGGGACGTGGCTACACCTTC. It is translated as CASSLAGTGGRGYTF.

This clone was detected only a few times. The chain couples TRBV6-5 to TRBJ1-1, with D perhaps matching TRBD1 (6 bases). CDR3 length equals 13 residues. Looked up from germline, CDR1 is MNHEY and CDR2 is SVGAGI. Deletions cut 6 bases from V and 4 bases from J, with 12 bases between. The CDR3 here is CASRLQGTTEAFF. CDR3 DNA sequence: TGTGCCAGCAGACTACAGGGTACCACTGAAGCTTTCTTT.

This clone was seen only a few times. The chain has TRBV2 and TRBJ1-1; 7 bases are shared with TRBD1. This CDR3 comprises 11 residues. CDR1 is SNHLY and CDR2 is FYNNEI in the germline V gene. V lost 5 bases, J lost 8 bases, and 2 bases stayed unmatched. CDR3 residues: CASSWDREAFF. DNA of the CDR3: TGTGCCAGCAGTTGGGACAGAGAAGCTTTCTTT.

This clone appeared many times. The genes are TRBV6-5 and TRBJ2-5; no definite D call. Trimming took off 9 bases at V and 2 bases at J, with 13 bases between the two ends. The germline V gene encodes CDR1 MNHEY and CDR2 SVGAGI. The CDR3 has 13 amino acids. CDR3 sequence (DNA): TGTGCCAGTCGACTCGGGTCGCAAGAGACCCAGTACTTC. It yields the protein CASRLGSQETQYF.

This clone was seen only a few times. CDR3 nucleotides: TGTGCCAGCAGCTTTTGGGAGGGTGAGCAGTTCTTC. Protein product: CASSFWEGEQFF. V is TRBV11-3 and J is TRBJ2-1; 7 bases agree with TRBD2. V was pared by 3 bases and J by 9 bases, with 2 bases of the junction left unmatched. CDR1 and CDR2 from the germline V gene are SGHNT and YENEEA. The CDR3 loop spans 12 amino acids.

This rearrangement joins TRBV29-1 to TRBJ1-4; TRBD1 agrees at 8 bases. V dropped 0 bases and J dropped 5; count of bases not matched to a gene: 5. This CDR3 has 15 residues. The germline V gene has CDR1 SQVTM and CDR2 ANQGSEA. CDR3 nucleotides: TGCAGCGTTGAAGATCCCCGACAGGGGAATGAAAAACTGTTTTTT. It specifies CSVEDPRQGNEKLFF.

This sequence joins TRBV6-6 and TRBJ2-7; tentatively, D is TRBD2 (6 bases). The V gene lost 4 bases and the J gene lost 4 bases, with 11 bases spanning the gap. The CDR3 totals 13 residues. Germline V gene data show CDR1 as MNHNY and CDR2 as SVGAGI (reference sequence). CDR3 protein: CASSLRGTYEQYV. DNA for the CDR3: TGTGCCAGCAGTTTGCGGGGAACTTACGAGCAGTACGTC.

The chain uses TRBV7-9 and TRBJ2-2; TRBD2 aligns across 9 bases. V gave up 8 bases and J gave up 3 bases; unmatched junction bases: 13. Germline lookup yields CDR1 SEHNR and CDR2 FQNEAQ (reference sequence). This CDR3 is built from 17 residues. The CDR3 DNA follows: TGTGCCAGCTCTGGGGGGTCTAGCGGGACGGACACCGGGGAGCTGTTTTTT. This gives the protein CASSGGSSGTDTGELFF.

This chain uses TRBV6-2 or TRBV6-3 with TRBJ2-1; 9 bases agree with TRBD2. V was pared by 5 bases and J by 8 bases, with 13 bases of the junction left unmatched. The CDR3 has 16 amino acids. CDR1 and CDR2 (germline): MNHEY, SVGEGT. The CDR3 coding sequence is TGTGCCAGCAGTAGCCACGGGACTAGCCGAAGCGATGAGCAGTTCTTC. Its translation: CASSSHGTSRSDEQFF.

The chain joins TRBV18 to TRBJ1-1; D perhaps matches TRBD1 (5 bases). CDR3 length equals 15 residues. Trimming took off 1 base at V and 6 bases at J, with 15 bases between the two ends. Germline lookup yields CDR1 KGHSH and CDR2 LQKENI. For the CDR3, the DNA is TGTGCCAGCTCACCACTTAAACAGGATCTGGCTGAAGCTTTCTTT. Translating gives CASSPLKQDLAEAFF.

The gene calls are TRBV6-1 and TRBJ1-5; D ambiguous. Trimming shortened V by 3 bases and J by 2 bases, and 17 bases separated the two germline ends. The germline CDR1 and CDR2 sequences are MNHNS and SASEGT. This CDR3 has 17 amino acids. CDR3 amino acids: CASSEGIRRARNQPQHF. The CDR3 coding sequence is TGTGCCAGCAGTGAGGGGATCCGTAGAGCACGCAATCAGCCCCAGCATTTT.

About this clone itself: Other DNA sequences in the same sample also yield this CDR3. The rearrangement links TRBV27 to TRBJ1-1; D remains ambiguous. V lost 6 bases to trimming and J lost 1 base, with 3 bases between them. Germline values: CDR1 MNHEY, CDR2 SMNVEV (reference sequence). CDR3 length: 11 residues. CDR3 loop: CASRKNTEAFF. Here the CDR3 DNA reads TGTGCCAGCAGGAAGAACACTGAAGCTTTCTTT.

This chain links TRBV12-5 with TRBJ2-2, with D unresolved. The CDR3 has 16 residues. V was clipped by 4 bases and J by 2 bases, with 14 bases between them. Germline lookup yields CDR1 LGHNT and CDR2 FRNRAP. The CDR3 DNA reads TGTGCTAGTGGTTCCCCCCCGGAGAAAAACACCGGGGAGCTGTTTTTT. It specifies CASGSPPEKNTGELFF.

This chain connects TRBV24-1 to TRBJ2-5, with a tentative D call TRBD1 (6 bases). The germline V gene encodes CDR1 KGHDR and CDR2 SFDVKD. CDR3 length: 13 residues. Trimming cost V 7 bases and J 3 bases, with 11 bases left between them. CDR3 in amino acids: CATRHREKETQYF. The CDR3 DNA follows: TGTGCCACCAGACACAGGGAAAAAGAGACCCAGTACTTC.

J is TRBJ2-3 and V is TRBV9; 14 nucleotides line up with TRBD2. V trimming: 3 bases; J trimming: 2 bases; junction bases outside the gene matches: 8. CDR1 is SGDLS, CDR2 YYNGEE, per germline. The CDR3 length is 18 residues. The CDR3 region is CASSGTSGGPPHTDTQYF. The CDR3, as DNA: TGTGCCAGCAGCGGGACTAGCGGGGGGCCTCCGCACACAGATACGCAGTATTTT. Full variable domain (rest looked up from reference TRBV9 and TRBJ2-3): DSGVTQTPKHLITATGQRVTLRCSPRSGDLSVYWYQQSLDQGLQFLIQYYNGEERAKGNILERFSAQQFPDLHSELNLSSLELGDSALYFCASSGTSGGPPHTDTQYFGPGTRLTVL.

J is TRBJ2-5 and V is TRBV2, with a tentative D call TRBD2 (6 bases). Trimming took off 3 bases at V and 13 bases at J, with 12 bases between the two ends. CDR1 is SNHLY and CDR2 is FYNNEI in the germline V gene. CDR3 length: 11 amino acids. CDR3 DNA: TGTGCCAGCAGTGACTCCGGGACTCCGTACTTC. Amino acids: CASSDSGTPYF.

The chain couples TRBV11-2 to TRBJ1-4, with TRBD1 as a possible D gene (6 bases). V dropped 0 bases and J dropped 5 bases, with 10 bases sitting between them. Germline V CDR1 and CDR2: SGHAT, FQNNGV. This CDR3 comprises 15 residues. This CDR3 is CASSLERGGNEKLFF. The CDR3 DNA reads TGTGCCAGCAGCTTAGAGAGGGGGGGAAATGAAAAACTGTTTTTT.

A word on this clone: One end of the junction is discordant with germline, which a read error may explain. The rearrangement uses TRBV6-1 and TRBJ2-2; D is unclear. The CDR3 loop spans 13 amino acids. Germline CDR1 MNHNS, CDR2 SASEGT. The CDR3 DNA sequence: TGTGCCAGCAGTCAAGCTGGGGCCGGGGAGCTGTTTTTT. The encoded protein is CASSQAGAGELFF.

This sequence joins TRBV7-9 and TRBJ1-4; D is unresolved. Germline V gene lookup returns CDR1 SEHNR and CDR2 FQNEAQ (reference sequence). The V end lost 11 bases, the J end lost 6 bases, and 13 bases lay between the germline ends. The CDR3 runs 12 residues. The CDR3 region has the DNA TGTGCCTACGAGGACGGATATGAAAAACTGTTTTTT. It is translated as CAYEDGYEKLFF.

The V and J genes are TRBV7-2 and TRBJ2-1, with TRBD2 identical over 7 bases. J gave up 6 bases and V 5 bases, and 4 bases lay outside the gene matches. Per germline, CDR1 SGHTA and CDR2 FQGNSA. CDR3 length: 13 amino acids. CDR3 in DNA: TGTGCCAGCAGCCAAGGGACTACCAATGAGCAGTTCTTC. Translation gives CASSQGTTNEQFF.

The chain recombines TRBV5-6 with TRBJ2-3; 8 nucleotides match TRBD2. The CDR3 runs to 15 residues. Germline loops: CDR1 SGHDT, CDR2 YYEEEE. V gave up 3 bases and J gave up 7 bases; unmatched junction bases: 10. For the CDR3, the DNA is TGTGCCAGCAGCTCGAGATTAGCGGGAAGGTATACGCAGTATTTT. Amino acid sequence: CASSSRLAGRYTQYF.

The chain recombines TRBV6-5 with TRBJ1-5, with a possible D match to TRBD1 (6 bases). Germline V CDR1 and CDR2: MNHEY, SVGAGI. CDR3 length: 13 amino acids. The germline V and J ends were trimmed by 7 bases and 2 bases, with 9 bases remaining between them. For the CDR3, the DNA is TGTGCCAGCAACAGGGATGGCAATCAGCCCCAGCATTTT. Amino acid sequence: CASNRDGNQPQHF.

The V call is TRBV7-6, the J call TRBJ2-1; D is unclear. V was trimmed by 3 bases and J by 3 bases, leaving 15 bases between them. Germline CDR1 SGHVS, CDR2 FNYEAQ. The CDR3 has 16 amino acids. Here the CDR3 reads CASSFYSFPVYNEQFF. The CDR3 DNA reads TGTGCCAGCAGCTTTTATAGCTTCCCTGTCTACAATGAGCAGTTCTTC.

This rearrangement joins TRBV3-1 (or the pseudogene TRBV3-2) to TRBJ1-3; D is unclear. With 1 base removed from V and 9 bases from J, the gap between germline ends came to 16 bases. The CDR3 consists of 15 residues. The germline CDR1 and CDR2 sequences are LGHDT and YNNKEL (reference sequence). CDR3 in amino acids: CASSQGAGYHGTIYF. For the CDR3, the DNA is TGTGCCAGCAGCCAAGGAGCCGGATACCACGGCACCATATATTTT.

A few counts support this clone. The V call is TRBV7-2, the J call TRBJ2-6, with D unclear. CDR1 is SGHTA and CDR2 is FQGNSA in the germline V gene. The V and J ends lost 3 bases and 2 bases respectively, with 8 bases between them. This CDR3 region has 15 residues. The CDR3 spells CASSFEVAGANVLTF. CDR3 in DNA: TGTGCCAGCAGCTTCGAAGTGGCTGGGGCCAACGTCCTGACTTTC.